The subject of this entry is one TCR beta chain. Per the original data handling: How many nucleated cells were present was estimated from reference gene primer amplification. Sequencing was performed with immunoSEQ multiplex PCR; in TCRdb, only in-frame clones are kept and a portion is missing. The DNA was the basis for D and trimming; V, J and clone size are from that table. The data show about 44,000 clones, 75% to 90% seen once. Germline trimming cut 7 bases from V and 2 bases from J; bases unmatched to any gene: 10. This CDR3 has 15 residues. The germline V gene has CDR1 LNHDA and CDR2 SQIVND (reference sequence). The sample comes from a study of blood T cell repertoires in COVID-19. About the research overall: COVID-19 samples from acute and convalescent phases originated in the United States, Italy and Spain. Nucleic acid was either cDNA or gDNA, and it came from T cells, B-cell-depleted T cells, or PBMCs.

V usage is TRBV19 and J usage is TRBJ2-7, with 8 bases that match TRBD1. Sequenced input: peripheral blood. The receptor was isolated from a human donor in a cohort sampled during active COVID-19. In DNA form, the CDR3 reads TGTGCCAGTACCTACGGGACAGGAGACACCTACGAGCAGTACTTC. Its translation is CASTYGTGDTYEQYF.